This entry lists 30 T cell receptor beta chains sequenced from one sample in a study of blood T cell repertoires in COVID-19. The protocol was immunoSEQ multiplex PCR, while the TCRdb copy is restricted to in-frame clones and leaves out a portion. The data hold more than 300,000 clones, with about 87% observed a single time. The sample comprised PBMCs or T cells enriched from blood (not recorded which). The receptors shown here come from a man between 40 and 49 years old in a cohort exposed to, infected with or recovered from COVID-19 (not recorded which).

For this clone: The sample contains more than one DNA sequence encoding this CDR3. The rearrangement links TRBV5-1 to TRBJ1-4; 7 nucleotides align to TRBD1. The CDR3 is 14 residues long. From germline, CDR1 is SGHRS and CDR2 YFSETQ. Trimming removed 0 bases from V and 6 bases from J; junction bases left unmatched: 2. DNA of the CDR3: TGCGCCAGCAGCTTGGGACAGGGTTATGAAAAACTGTTTTTT. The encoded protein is CASSLGQGYEKLFF.

The CDR3: CASSQVGTSGRDTQYF. The CDR3 DNA follows: TGTGCCAGCAGCCAAGTAGGGACTAGCGGAAGAGATACGCAGTATTTT. The chain carries TRBV3-1 (or the pseudogene TRBV3-2) and TRBJ2-3; the match to TRBD2 covers 11 bases. CDR1 is LGHDT and CDR2 is YNNKEL in the germline V gene (reference sequence). CDR3 size: 16 residues. The V gene end was trimmed by 1 base and the J gene end by 5 bases; junction bases not matched to a gene: 5.

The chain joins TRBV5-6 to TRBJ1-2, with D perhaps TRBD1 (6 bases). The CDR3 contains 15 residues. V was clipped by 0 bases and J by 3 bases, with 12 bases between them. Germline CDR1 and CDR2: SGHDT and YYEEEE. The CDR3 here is CASSLGQANYYGYTF. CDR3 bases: TGTGCCAGCAGCTTGGGACAGGCAAACTACTATGGCTACACCTTC.

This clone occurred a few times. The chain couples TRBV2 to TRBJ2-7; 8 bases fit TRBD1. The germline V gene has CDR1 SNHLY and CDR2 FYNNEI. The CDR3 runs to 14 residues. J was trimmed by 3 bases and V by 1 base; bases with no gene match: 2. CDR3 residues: CASSEDRGNYEQYF. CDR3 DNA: TGTGCCAGCAGTGAAGACAGGGGGAACTACGAGCAGTACTTC.

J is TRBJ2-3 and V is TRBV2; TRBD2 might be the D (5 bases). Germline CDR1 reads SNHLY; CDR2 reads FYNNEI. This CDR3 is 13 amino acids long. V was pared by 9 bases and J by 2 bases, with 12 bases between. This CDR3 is CASKKRDTDTQYF. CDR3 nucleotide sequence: TGTGCCAGTAAGAAGAGGGACACAGATACGCAGTATTTT.

CDR3 sequence: CASSYSRTSTDTQYF. The CDR3 nucleotides read TGTGCCAGCAGCTATAGCCGCACTAGCACAGATACGCAGTATTTT. The chain couples TRBV7-8 to TRBJ2-3; D unresolved. The V and J ends lost 4 bases and 0 bases respectively, with 11 bases between them. CDR1 and CDR2 (germline): SGHVS, FQNEAQ. The CDR3 consists of 15 residues.

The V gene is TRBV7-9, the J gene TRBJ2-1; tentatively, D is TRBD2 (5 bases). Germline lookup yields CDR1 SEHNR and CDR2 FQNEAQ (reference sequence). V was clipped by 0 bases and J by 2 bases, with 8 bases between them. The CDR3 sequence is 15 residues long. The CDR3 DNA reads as TGTGCCAGCAGCTTAGCGGGAGACCCCTACAATGAGCAGTTCTTC. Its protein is CASSLAGDPYNEQFF. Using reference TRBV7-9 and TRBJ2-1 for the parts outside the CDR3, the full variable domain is DTGVSQNPRHKITKRGQNVTFRCDPISEHNRLYWYRQTLGQGPEFLTYFQNEAQLEKSRLLSDRFSAERPKGSFSTLEIQRTEQGDSAMYLCASSLAGDPYNEQFFGPGTRLTVL.

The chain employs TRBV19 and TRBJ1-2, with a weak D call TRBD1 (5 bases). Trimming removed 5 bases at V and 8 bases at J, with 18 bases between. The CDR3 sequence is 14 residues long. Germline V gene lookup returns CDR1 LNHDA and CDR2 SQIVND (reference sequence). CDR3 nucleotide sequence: TGTGCCAGTAGTCTAAGGGTAGGGGATGGAGGCTACACCTTC. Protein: CASSLRVGDGGYTF.

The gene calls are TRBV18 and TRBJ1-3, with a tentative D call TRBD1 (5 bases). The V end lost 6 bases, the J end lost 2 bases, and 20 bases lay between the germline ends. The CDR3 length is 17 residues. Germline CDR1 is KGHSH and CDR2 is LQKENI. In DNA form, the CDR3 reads TGTGCCAGCTCCCCAAGAACCAGGGCTGGCGCTGGAAACACCATATATTTT. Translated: CASSPRTRAGAGNTIYF.

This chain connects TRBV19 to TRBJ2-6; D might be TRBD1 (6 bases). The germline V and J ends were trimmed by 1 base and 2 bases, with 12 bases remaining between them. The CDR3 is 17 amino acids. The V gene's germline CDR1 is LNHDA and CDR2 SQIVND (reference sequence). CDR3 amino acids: CASSIGQVAAGANVLTF. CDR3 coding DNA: TGTGCCAGTAGTATAGGACAGGTTGCTGCTGGGGCCAACGTCCTGACTTTC.

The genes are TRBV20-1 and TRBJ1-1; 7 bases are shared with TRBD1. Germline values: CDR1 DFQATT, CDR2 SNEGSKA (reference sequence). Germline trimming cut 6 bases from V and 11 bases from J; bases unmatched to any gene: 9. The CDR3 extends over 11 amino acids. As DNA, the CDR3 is TGCAGTGCGATACTCACAGGGGCGGCTTTCTTT. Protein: CSAILTGAAFF.

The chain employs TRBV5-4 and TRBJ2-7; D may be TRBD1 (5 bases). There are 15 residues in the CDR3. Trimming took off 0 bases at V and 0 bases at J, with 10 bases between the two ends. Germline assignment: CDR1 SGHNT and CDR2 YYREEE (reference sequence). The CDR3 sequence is CASSLGRQSSYEQYF. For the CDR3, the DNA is TGTGCCAGCAGCTTGGGGCGACAGAGCTCCTACGAGCAGTACTTC.

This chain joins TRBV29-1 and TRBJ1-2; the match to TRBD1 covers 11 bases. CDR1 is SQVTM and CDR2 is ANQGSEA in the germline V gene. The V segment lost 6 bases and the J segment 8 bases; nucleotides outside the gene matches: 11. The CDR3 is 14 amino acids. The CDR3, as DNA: TGCAGCGTCCAAGGGGGACAGGGGGATTGGGGCTACACCTTC. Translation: CSVQGGQGDWGYTF.

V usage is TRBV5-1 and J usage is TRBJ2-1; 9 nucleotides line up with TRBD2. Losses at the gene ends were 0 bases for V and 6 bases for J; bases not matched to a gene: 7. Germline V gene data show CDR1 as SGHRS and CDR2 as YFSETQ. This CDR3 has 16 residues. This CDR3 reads CASSLGTSESSNEQFF. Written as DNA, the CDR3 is TGCGCCAGCAGCTTGGGGACTAGCGAAAGCTCCAATGAGCAGTTCTTC.

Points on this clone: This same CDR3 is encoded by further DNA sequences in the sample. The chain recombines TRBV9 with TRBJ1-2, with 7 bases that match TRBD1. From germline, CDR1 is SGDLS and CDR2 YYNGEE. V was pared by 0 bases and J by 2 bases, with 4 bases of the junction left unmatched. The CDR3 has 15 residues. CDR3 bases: TGTGCCAGCAGCGTAGAGGCAGGGGGGAACTATGGCTACACCTTC. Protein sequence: CASSVEAGGNYGYTF.

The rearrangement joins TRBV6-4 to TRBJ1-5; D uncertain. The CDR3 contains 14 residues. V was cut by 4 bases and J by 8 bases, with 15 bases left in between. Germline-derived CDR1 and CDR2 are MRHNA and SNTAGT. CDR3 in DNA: TGTGCCAGCAGTGCCCGGGGAGGGAGGGAGCCCCAGCATTTT. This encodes CASSARGGREPQHF.

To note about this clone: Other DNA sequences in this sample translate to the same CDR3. CDR3 DNA sequence: TGTGCCAGCAGCTTAGTCACCTACAATGAGCAGTTCTTC. Translated, it gives CASSLVTYNEQFF. The gene calls are TRBV7-2 and TRBJ2-1, with D unclear. The CDR3 contains 13 residues. Germline V gene data show CDR1 as SGHTA and CDR2 as FQGNSA. Trimming removed 1 base from V and 2 bases from J, with 3 bases in between.

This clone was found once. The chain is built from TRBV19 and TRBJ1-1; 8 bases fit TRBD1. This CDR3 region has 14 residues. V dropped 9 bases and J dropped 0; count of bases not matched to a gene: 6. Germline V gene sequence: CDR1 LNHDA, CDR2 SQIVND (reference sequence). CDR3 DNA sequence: TGTGCCAGCTACAGGGGGAAGATGAACACTGAAGCTTTCTTT. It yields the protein CASYRGKMNTEAFF. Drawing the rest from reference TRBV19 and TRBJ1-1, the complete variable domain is DGGITQSPKYLFRKEGQNVTLSCEQNLNHDAMYWYRQDPGQGLRLIYYSQIVNDFQKGDIAEGYSVSREKKESFPLTVTSAQKNPTAFYLCASYRGKMNTEAFFGQGTRLTVV.

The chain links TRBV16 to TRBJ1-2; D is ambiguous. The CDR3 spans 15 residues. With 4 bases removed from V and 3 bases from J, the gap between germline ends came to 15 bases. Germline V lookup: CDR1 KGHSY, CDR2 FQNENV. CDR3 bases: TGTGCCAGCAGCCTCCCGCGCGGCGGGGACTATGGCTACACCTTC. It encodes CASSLPRGGDYGYTF.

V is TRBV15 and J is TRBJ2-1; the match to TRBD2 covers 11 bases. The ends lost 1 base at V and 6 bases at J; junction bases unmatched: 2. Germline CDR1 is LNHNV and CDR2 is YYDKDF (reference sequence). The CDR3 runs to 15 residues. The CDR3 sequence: CATSRGTSGSNEQFF. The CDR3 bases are TGTGCCACCAGCAGAGGAACTAGCGGGAGCAATGAGCAGTTCTTC. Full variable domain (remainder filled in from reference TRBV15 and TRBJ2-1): DAMVIQNPRYQVTQFGKPVTLSCSQTLNHNVMYWYQQKSSQAPKLLFHYYDKDFNNEADTPDNFQSRRPNTSFCFLDIRSPGLGDTAMYLCATSRGTSGSNEQFFGPGTRLTVL.

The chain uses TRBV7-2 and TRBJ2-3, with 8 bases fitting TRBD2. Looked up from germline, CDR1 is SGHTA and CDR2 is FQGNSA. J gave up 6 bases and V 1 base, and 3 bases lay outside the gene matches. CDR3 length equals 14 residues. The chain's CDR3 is CASSLVASGDTQYF. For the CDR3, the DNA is TGTGCCAGCAGCTTAGTGGCTAGCGGGGATACGCAGTATTTT.

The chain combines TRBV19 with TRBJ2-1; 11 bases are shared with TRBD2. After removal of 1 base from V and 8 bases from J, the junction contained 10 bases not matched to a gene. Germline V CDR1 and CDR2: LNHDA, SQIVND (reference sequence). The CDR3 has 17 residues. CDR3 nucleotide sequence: TGTGCCAGTAGTATAGCCCTGACTAGCGGGAACAGCGATGAGCAGTTCTTC. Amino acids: CASSIALTSGNSDEQFF.

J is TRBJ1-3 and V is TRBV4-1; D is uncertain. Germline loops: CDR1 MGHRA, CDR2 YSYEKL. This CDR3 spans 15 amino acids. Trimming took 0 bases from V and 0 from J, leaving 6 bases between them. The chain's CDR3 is CASSQDTSSGNTIYF. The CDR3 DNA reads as TGCGCCAGCAGCCAAGATACGAGCTCTGGAAACACCATATATTTT.

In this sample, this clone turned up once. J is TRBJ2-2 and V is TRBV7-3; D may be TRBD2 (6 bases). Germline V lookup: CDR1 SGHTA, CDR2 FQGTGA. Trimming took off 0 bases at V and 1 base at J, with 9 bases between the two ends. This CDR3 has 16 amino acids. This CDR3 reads CASSLTGTLNTGELFF. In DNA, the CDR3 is TGTGCCAGCAGCTTAACCGGGACTCTGAACACCGGGGAGCTGTTTTTT.

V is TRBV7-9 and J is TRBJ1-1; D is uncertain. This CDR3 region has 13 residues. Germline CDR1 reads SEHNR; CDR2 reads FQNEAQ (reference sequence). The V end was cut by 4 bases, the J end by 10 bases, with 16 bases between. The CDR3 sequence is CASSSPSGQGAFF. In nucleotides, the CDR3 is TGTGCCAGCAGCTCTCCCTCGGGTCAAGGAGCTTTCTTT.

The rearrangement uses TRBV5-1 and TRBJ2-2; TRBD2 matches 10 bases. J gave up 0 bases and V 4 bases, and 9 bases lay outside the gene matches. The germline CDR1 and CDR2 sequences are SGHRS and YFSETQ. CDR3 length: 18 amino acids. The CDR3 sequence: CASSLWTSGATNTGELFF. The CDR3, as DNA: TGCGCCAGCAGCCTTTGGACTAGCGGAGCGACGAACACCGGGGAGCTGTTTTTT. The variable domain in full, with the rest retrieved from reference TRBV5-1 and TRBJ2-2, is KAGVTQTPRYLIKTRGQQVTLSCSPISGHRSVSWYQQTPGQGLQFLFEYFSETQRNKGNFPGRFSGRQFSNSRSEMNVSTLELGDSALYLCASSLWTSGATNTGELFFGEGSRLTVL.

DNA of the CDR3: TGTGCCAGCAGCCAAGGACTTTTCGGAACCAATGAGCAGTTCTTC. Translated, it gives CASSQGLFGTNEQFF. The chain has TRBV4-2 and TRBJ2-1; unclear D gene. Trimming removed 1 base at V and 6 bases at J, with 13 bases between. This CDR3 has 15 amino acids. Looked up from germline, CDR1 is LGHNA and CDR2 is YNFKEQ.

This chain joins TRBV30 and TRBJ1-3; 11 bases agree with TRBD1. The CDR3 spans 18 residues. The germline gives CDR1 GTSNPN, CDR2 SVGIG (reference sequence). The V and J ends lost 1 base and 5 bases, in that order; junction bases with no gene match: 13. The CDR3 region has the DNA TGTGCCTGGAGTGGTCCCCGGACAGGGGGCGCCGATAGAAACACCATATATTTT. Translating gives CAWSGPRTGGADRNTIYF.

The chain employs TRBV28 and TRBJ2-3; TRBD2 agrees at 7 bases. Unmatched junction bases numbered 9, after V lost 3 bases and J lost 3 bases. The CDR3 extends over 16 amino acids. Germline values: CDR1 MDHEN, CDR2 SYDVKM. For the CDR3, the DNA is TGTGCCAGCAGTTTGCCTTTCGACGGGGGGACAGATACGCAGTATTTT. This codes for CASSLPFDGGTDTQYF.

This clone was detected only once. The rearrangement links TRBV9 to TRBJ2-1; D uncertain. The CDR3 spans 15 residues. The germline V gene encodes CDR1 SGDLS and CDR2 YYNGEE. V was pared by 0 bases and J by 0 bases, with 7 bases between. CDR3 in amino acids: CASSVGTVSYNEQFF. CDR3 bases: TGTGCCAGCAGCGTAGGAACAGTCTCCTACAATGAGCAGTTCTTC.